The rows below give T cell receptor beta chains drawn from one sample of a study of blood T cell repertoires in COVID-19. Produced via immunoSEQ multiplex PCR; TCRdb's table is partial and in-frame only. The table shows some 300,000 clones, with about 91% occurring only once. Sample: peripheral blood. These receptors were obtained from a young woman who had recovered from COVID-19. Each CDR3 is given with its conserved first and last residue. Each record gives: J gene, V gene, D gene, CDR3 protein. A D gene is named only where the DNA matches it firmly.

TRBJ1-5 TRBV2 NA CASSEQGLDQPQHF
TRBJ1-2 TRBV4-1 NA CASSQERGGLSGYTF
TRBJ1-2 TRBV11-2 NA CASSLVTIWRHNGYTF
TRBJ1-1 TRBV28 TRBD1 CASSSNGEGGWTEAFF
TRBJ2-1 TRBV4-1 TRBD2 CASSLQRGGLYNEQFF
TRBJ1-1 TRBV18 NA CASSPGGWAGEAFF
TRBJ2-5 TRBV6-5 TRBD2 CASRTSGKQETQYF
TRBJ1-1 TRBV5-6 NA CASSLDRVAEAFF
TRBJ1-1 TRBV5-1 TRBD1 CASSFGDRGTYTEAFF
TRBJ2-2 TRBV3-1/TRBV3-2 NA CASSPPGDYGELFF
TRBJ1-2 TRBV5-5 TRBD1 CASSWRQGSYGYTF
TRBJ2-2 TRBV7-9 NA CASKTGGNTGELFF
TRBJ1-2 TRBV7-9 NA CASSLESYGYTF
TRBJ2-1 TRBV7-3 TRBD1 CASSPAGTGNNEQFF
TRBJ2-1 TRBV5-1 NA CASSKSGHSSSYNEQFF
TRBJ1-4 TRBV28 TRBD1 CASKGPDRGKEKLFF
TRBJ2-1 TRBV7-2 NA CASSPLETAYNEQFF
TRBJ2-2 TRBV10-3 TRBD1 CAISTDRGNTGELFF
TRBJ1-2 TRBV24-1 TRBD1 CATSDSRQGHGYTF
TRBJ2-3 TRBV24-1 TRBD1 CATSDVSPGQGPDTQYF
TRBJ2-1 TRBV28 TRBD2 CASSFPPGLADNEQFF
TRBJ2-5 TRBV4-2 TRBD1 CASSQEQGQETQYF
TRBJ2-1 TRBV27 TRBD2 CASSLGTSGGANEQFF
TRBJ2-1 TRBV5-1 TRBD2 CASIAGANYNEQFF
TRBJ2-3 TRBV5-1 NA CASSLPGQYYDVDTQYF
TRBJ2-1 TRBV3-1/TRBV3-2 NA CASSQDLCEGEFCEQFF
TRBJ2-7 TRBV6-5 NA CASSYGPSMYEQYF
TRBJ2-2 TRBV27 NA CASSPQRMSAGELFF
TRBJ2-3 TRBV9 TRBD2 CASGAGGTGTDTQYF
TRBJ1-2 TRBV5-1 NA CASSRQEPPIGYTF
TRBJ2-1 TRBV6-5 NA CASRPGQGGYNEQFF
TRBJ2-7 TRBV15 TRBD2 CATSREGGGGYEQYF
TRBJ1-2 TRBV4-1 TRBD1 CASSQDGWDRGGYTF
TRBJ1-1 TRBV18 NA CASSPLQGEAFF
TRBJ1-5 TRBV7-8 TRBD1 CASSSDRGGFQPQHF
TRBJ2-3 TRBV5-8 NA CASSKNGGADTQYF
TRBJ2-1 TRBV6-2/TRBV6-3 TRBD2 CASSWSPTSGPYNEQFF
TRBJ2-7 TRBV7-2 NA CASSPGHLYEQYF
TRBJ2-7 TRBV18 NA CASSPGGGGPYEQYF
TRBJ2-7 TRBV7-2 TRBD1 CASSFSRGIYEQYF
TRBJ2-2 TRBV5-1 NA CASSPNTGELFF
TRBJ2-7 TRBV5-6 TRBD1 CASRARWDRTTYEQYF
TRBJ2-3 TRBV5-5 NA CASSLVYYSTDTQYF
TRBJ1-2 TRBV29-1 TRBD1 CSVGGGQGLYDYGYTF
TRBJ1-2 TRBV4-2 TRBD1 CASRKVSGGTNYGYTF
TRBJ2-7 TRBV28 NA CASSQVSYEQYF
TRBJ2-7 TRBV5-1 TRBD1 CASSLGQGFSYEQYF
TRBJ2-1 TRBV14 NA CASSHYPGGQRNEQFF
TRBJ2-3 TRBV6-2/TRBV6-3 NA CASSMGAHTTDTQYF
TRBJ1-1 TRBV4-1 NA CASSPQTGPTSYTEAFF
TRBJ2-7 TRBV15 NA CATSLPSPFTYEQYF
TRBJ1-4 TRBV5-5 TRBD1 CASSLTGANEKLFF
TRBJ2-7 TRBV3-1/TRBV3-2 TRBD2 CASSPLAGPVLYEQYF
TRBJ1-1 TRBV6-1 NA CASSSPLWELKAFF
TRBJ2-7 TRBV10-2 NA CASSVGQGPWGQYF
TRBJ2-1 TRBV12-5 TRBD2 CASGTALAGHNEQFF
TRBJ2-7 TRBV11-2 NA CASSLVVSYEQYF